The clone carrying this T cell receptor (beta chain) appeared once. Profiled with immunoSEQ multiplex PCR; TCRdb holds only in-frame clones, not every one. The profile shows fewer than 350,000 clones, over 75% of them singletons. The CDR3 is made up of 14 amino acids. Germline V gene data show CDR1 as SGHRS and CDR2 as YFSETQ. The J segment lost 8 bases and the V segment lost 2 bases, leaving 3 bases of the junction unmatched. The sample comes from a study of blood T cell repertoires in COVID-19. As for the study in general: PBMCs, B-cell-depleted T cells, or T cells provided the cDNA or gDNA that made up the material.

This chain connects TRBV5-1 to TRBJ1-4; 10 positions match TRBD1. What was sequenced was peripheral blood. The receptor was isolated from a human donor in a cohort sampled during active COVID-19. CDR3 protein: CASSFGTGEEKLFF. CDR3 sequence (DNA): TGCGCCAGCAGCTTCGGGACAGGGGAAGAAAAACTGTTTTTT.